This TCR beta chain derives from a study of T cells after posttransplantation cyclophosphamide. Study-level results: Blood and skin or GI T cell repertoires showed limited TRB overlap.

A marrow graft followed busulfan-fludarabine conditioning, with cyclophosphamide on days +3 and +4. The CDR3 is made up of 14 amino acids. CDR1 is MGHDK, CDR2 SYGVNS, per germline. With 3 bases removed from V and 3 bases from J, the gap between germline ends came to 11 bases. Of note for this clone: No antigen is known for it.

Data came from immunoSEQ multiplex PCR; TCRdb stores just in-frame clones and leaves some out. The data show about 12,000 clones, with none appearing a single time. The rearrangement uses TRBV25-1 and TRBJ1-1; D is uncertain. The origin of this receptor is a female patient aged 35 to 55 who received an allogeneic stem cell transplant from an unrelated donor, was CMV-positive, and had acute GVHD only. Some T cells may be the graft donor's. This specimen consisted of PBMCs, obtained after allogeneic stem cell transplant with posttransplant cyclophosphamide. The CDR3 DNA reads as TGTGCCAGCAGTGATTCAGGCCAGTACACTGAAGCTTTCTTT. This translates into CASSDSGQYTEAFF. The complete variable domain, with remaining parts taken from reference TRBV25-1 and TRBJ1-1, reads EADIYQTPRYLVIGTGKKITLECSQTMGHDKMYWYQQDPGMELHLIHYSYGVNSTEKGDLSSESTVSRIRTEHFPLTLESARPSHTSQYLCASSDSGQYTEAFFGQGTRLTVV.